The entry below gives a single T cell receptor (beta chain) sequence along with its context. The germline CDR1 and CDR2 sequences are SNHLY and FYNNEI. Trimming took 4 bases from V and 1 from J, leaving 13 bases between them. This CDR3 has 15 amino acids. These data are taken from a study of control samples from healthy donors and cancer patients. The data were produced by immunoSEQ multiplex PCR, yet TCRdb's version contains in-frame clones alone and is incomplete. The sample lists about 65,000 clones, about nine tenths occurring once. The gene calls are TRBV2 and TRBJ1-1; D not resolved. The receptor comes from a woman aged 45 to 65 with colorectal cancer. The sequenced sample was PBMCs. The CDR3 spells CASSVYSRTNTEAFF. For the CDR3, the DNA is TGTGCCAGCAGTGTTTACTCCCGTACGAACACTGAAGCTTTCTTT.